What follows describes a single TCR beta chain. The data were taken from a study of blood T cell repertoires in COVID-19. Study background: Specimens from acute and convalescent COVID-19 originated in the United States, Italy and Spain. Nucleic acid was either cDNA or gDNA, and it came from T cells, B-cell-depleted T cells, or PBMCs.

The CDR3 spans 16 residues. The V end lost 2 bases, the J end lost 6 bases, and 18 bases lay between the germline ends. Original handling: Amplification of reference gene primers provided the estimated nucleated cell counts. Some clones are missing from TCRdb's copy, which holds only in-frame ones; the method was immunoSEQ multiplex PCR. That table furnishes V, J and clone size, whereas the DNA furnished D and trimming. The data hold about 230,000 clones, with roughly 84% observed a single time. Sequenced input: peripheral blood. The source of this sequence is a middle-aged man with acute or convalescent COVID-19. The chain carries TRBV23-1 and TRBJ2-3, with D possibly matching TRBD1 (5 bases). TRBV23-1 is sorted into the ORF group, with uncertain function. CDR3 loop: CASSQPPRQGMDTQYF. The CDR3 DNA is TGCGCCAGCAGTCAACCTCCAAGGCAGGGAATGGATACGCAGTATTTT.